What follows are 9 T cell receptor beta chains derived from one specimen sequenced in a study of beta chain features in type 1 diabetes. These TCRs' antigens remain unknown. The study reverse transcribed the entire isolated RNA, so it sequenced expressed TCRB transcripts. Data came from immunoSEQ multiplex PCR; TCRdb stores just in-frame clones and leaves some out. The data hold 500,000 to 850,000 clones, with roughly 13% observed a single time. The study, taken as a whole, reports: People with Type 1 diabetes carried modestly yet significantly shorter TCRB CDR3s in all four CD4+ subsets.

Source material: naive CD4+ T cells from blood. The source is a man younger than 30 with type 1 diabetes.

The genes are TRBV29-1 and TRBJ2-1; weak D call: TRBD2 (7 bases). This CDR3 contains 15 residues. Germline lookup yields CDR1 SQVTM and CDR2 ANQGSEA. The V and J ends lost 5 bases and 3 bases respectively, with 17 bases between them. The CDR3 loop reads CSVPSRGAFYNEQFF. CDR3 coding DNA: TGCAGCGTTCCCAGCCGGGGGGCCTTCTACAATGAGCAGTTCTTC.

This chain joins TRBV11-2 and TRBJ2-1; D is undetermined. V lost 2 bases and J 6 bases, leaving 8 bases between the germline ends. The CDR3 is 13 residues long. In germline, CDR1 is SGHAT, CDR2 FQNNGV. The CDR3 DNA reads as TGTGCCAGCAGCTTAACGAATGGCAATGAGCAGTTCTTC. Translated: CASSLTNGNEQFF.

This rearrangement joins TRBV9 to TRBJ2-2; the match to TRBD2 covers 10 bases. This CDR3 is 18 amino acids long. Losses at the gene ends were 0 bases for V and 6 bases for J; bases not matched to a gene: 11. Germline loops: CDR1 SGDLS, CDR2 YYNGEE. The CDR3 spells CASSVEASGSRRSGELFF. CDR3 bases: TGTGCCAGCAGCGTAGAGGCTAGCGGGAGTAGAAGGTCCGGGGAGCTGTTTTTT. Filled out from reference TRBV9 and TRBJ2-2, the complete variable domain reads DSGVTQTPKHLITATGQRVTLRCSPRSGDLSVYWYQQSLDQGLQFLIQYYNGEERAKGNILERFSAQQFPDLHSELNLSSLELGDSALYFCASSVEASGSRRSGELFFGEGSRLTVL.

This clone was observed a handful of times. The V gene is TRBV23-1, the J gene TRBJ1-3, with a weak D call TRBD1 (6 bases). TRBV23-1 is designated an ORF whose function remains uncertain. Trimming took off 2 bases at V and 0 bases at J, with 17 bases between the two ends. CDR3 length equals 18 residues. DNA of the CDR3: TGCGCCAGCAGTCAACCATTATTGGGGGCCCACTCTGGAAACACCATATATTTT. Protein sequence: CASSQPLLGAHSGNTIYF.

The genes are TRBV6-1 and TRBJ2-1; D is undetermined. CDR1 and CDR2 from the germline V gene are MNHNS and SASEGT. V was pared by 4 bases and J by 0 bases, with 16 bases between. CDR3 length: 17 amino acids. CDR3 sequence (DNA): TGTGCCAGCAGTGGTTTCCAGGTCCTTAGCTCCTACAATGAGCAGTTCTTC. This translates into CASSGFQVLSSYNEQFF.

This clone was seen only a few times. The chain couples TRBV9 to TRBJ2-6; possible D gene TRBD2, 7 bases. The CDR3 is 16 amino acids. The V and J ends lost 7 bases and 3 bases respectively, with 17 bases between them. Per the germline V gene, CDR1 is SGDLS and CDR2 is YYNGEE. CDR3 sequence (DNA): TGTGCCAGCGGGCGCGGGGGCGCACTTGGGGCCAACGTCCTGACTTTC. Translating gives CASGRGGALGANVLTF.

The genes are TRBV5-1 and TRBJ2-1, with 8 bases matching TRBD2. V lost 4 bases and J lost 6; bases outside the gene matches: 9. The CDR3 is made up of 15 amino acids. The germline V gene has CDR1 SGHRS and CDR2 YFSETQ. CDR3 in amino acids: CASSLFSGEFNEQFF. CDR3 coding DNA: TGCGCCAGCAGCCTCTTTAGCGGGGAGTTCAATGAGCAGTTCTTC.

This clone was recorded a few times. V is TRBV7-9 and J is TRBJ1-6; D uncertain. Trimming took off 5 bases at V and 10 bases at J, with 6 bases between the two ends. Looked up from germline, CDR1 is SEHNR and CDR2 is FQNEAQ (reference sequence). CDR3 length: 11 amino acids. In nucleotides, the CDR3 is TGTGCCAGCAGCCATGAATCACCCCTCCACTTT. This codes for CASSHESPLHF.

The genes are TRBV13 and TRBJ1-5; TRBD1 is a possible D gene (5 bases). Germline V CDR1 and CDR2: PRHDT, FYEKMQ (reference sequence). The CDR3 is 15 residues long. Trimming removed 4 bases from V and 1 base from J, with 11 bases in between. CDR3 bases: TGTGCCAGCAGCTCGGGCCAGGGCAGCAATCAGCCCCAGCATTTT. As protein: CASSSGQGSNQPQHF.